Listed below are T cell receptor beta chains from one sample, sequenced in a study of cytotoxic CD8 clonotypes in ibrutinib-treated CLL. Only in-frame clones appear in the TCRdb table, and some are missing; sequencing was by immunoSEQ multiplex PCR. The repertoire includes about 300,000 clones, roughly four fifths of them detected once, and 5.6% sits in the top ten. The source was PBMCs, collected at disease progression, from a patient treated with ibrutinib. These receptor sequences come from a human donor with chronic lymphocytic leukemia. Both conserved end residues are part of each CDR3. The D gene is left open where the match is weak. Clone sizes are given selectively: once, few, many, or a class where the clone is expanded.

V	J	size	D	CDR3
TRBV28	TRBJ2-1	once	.	CGWGRYNEQFF
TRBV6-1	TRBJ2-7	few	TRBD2	CASRKRGRDEQYF
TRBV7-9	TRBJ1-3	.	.	CASSLGGNTIYF
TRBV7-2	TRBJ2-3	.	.	CASSLKGAQVADTQYF
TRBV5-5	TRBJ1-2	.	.	CASSLTPGRNYGYTF
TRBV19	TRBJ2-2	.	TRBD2	CASSSFGGATGELFF
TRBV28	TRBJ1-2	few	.	CASSSGQPSYGYTF
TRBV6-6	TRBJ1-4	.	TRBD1	CASSLIYGRDSEKLFF
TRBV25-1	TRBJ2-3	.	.	CASSENTDTQYF
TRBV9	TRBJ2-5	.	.	CASSVAGPSSTGQETQYF
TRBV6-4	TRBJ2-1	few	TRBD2	CASSVFRTSGPLGEQFF
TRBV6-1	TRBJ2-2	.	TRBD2	CASSDTGTSIAGELFF
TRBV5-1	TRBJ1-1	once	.	CASSFNRGTEAFF
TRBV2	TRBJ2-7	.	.	CASSVGSGVRREQYF
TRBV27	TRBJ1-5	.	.	CASSLTSGGNQPQHF
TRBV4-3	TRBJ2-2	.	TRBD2	CASSLGLAGSNTGELFF
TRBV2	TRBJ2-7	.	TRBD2	CASSLVAGGSYEQYF
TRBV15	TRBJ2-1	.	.	CATSGPAQGHEQFF
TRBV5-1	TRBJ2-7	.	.	CASSLGGGTYEQYF
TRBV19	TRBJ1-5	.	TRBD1	CASSYRGAINQPQHF
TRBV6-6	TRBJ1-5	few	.	CASSYGDSNQPQHF
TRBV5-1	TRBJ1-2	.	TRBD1	CASSSHGQDYGYTF
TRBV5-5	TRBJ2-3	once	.	CASSFPGPTLVTDTQYF
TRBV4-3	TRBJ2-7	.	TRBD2	CASSQVGGRLYEQYF
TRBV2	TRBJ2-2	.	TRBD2	CASGPGLVTGELFF
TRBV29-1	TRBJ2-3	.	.	CSVEGRSPGDTQYF
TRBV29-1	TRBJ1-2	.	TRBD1	CSVATGGNGYTF
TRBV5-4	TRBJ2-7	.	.	CASSLAGRAYEQYF
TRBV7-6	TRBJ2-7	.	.	CASSLSGTGIYEQYF
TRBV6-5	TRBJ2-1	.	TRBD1	CASSYSVTGGYNEQFF
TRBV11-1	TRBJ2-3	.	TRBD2	CASSLAGTDTQYF
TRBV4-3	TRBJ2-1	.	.	CASSHRPPGSPSSEQFF
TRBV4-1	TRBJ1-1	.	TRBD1	CASSQEQGATEAFF
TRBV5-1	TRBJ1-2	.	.	CASSRGRSDSGYTF
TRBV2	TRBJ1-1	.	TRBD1	CASESRGQTEAFF
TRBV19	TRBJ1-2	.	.	CASSIRQTNYGYTF
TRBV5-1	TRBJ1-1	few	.	CASSADVNTEAFF
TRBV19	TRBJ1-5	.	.	CASSIGGHYSNQPQHF
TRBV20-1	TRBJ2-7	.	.	CSASSPYEQYF
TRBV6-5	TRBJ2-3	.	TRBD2	CASTSRGGIADTQYF
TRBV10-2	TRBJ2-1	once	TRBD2	CASTSGSAEQFF
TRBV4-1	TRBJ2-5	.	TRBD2	CASSHSSGGLGTQYF
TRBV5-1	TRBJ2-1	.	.	CASSLAQGVYNEQFF
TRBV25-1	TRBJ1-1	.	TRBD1	CASRVTGPNTEAFF
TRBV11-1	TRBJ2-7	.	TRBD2	CASSLGPAGGPDEQYF
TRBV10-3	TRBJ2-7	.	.	CAISEVGYEQYF
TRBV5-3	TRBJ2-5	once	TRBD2	CGQVRGERVQEQETQYF
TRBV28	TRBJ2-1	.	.	CASSLLRGGPYNEQFF
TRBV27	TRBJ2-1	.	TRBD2	CASSFMGLARYNEQFF
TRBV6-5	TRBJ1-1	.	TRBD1	CASSRSRGLGTEAFF
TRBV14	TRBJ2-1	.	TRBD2	CASSQSGLAGLYSYNEQFF
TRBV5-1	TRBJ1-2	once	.	CASRATKGPNYGYTF
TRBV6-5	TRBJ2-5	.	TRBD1	CASSAQGWETQYF
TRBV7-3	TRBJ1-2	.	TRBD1	CASSVTGNTNYGYTF
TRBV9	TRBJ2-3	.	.	CASSVPRTGLYTDTQYF
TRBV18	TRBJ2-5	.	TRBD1	CASSPAHTGVGQETQYF
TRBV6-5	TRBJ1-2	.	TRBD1	CASSPLGQGLYGYTF
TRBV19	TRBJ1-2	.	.	CASSIVGQKINYGYTF
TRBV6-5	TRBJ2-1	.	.	CASSYNSYNEQFF
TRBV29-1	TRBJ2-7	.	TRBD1	CSVAGTGSYEQYF